The rows below give T cell receptor beta chains drawn from one sample of a study of monozygotic twins with inflammatory bowel disease. TCRdb reprocessed the 5' RACE reads and stores each CDR3 protein as one record, lacking DNA. This sample carries a few hundred thousand distinct CDR3 sequences, with around 2.5% going to the ten biggest clones. The specimen sequenced was blood. The source is a human donor with ulcerative colitis or Crohn's disease, or a healthy co-twin of an affected twin (not recorded which). The CDR3 runs from the conserved cysteine through the conserved F or W.

j_call v_call cdr3_aa
TRBJ1-4 TRBV12-3/TRBV12-4 CASSDSVSGEAVREKLFF
TRBJ1-6 TRBV6-5 CASSTERGTLHF
TRBJ2-5 TRBV5-6 CASSQWRVRETQYF
TRBJ1-5 TRBV7-9 CASSLAGSQPQHF
TRBJ2-5 TRBV7-6 CASSLGLFQTQYF
TRBJ1-1 TRBV5-4 CASSFGGRDTEAFF
TRBJ1-1 TRBV10-2 CASSESHGGTEAFF
TRBJ2-1 TRBV4-3 CASSQDALGQTNEQFF
TRBJ2-3 TRBV6-1 CASMYGGARDTQYF
TRBJ1-2 TRBV20-1 CSAGTGGNYGYTF
TRBJ2-4 TRBV27 CASSLHRTKNIQYF
TRBJ2-5 TRBV28 CASSLLQGAGAQYF
TRBJ2-2 TRBV6-2/TRBV6-3 CASSLLETGELFF
TRBJ2-1 TRBV20-1 CSGQGAPSNEQFF
TRBJ1-1 TRBV5-5 CASSLEGGSEAFF
TRBJ1-5 TRBV6-1 CASSKTQPGTGGSQPQHF
TRBJ2-3 TRBV20-1 CSANRGTSGMDTQYF
TRBJ1-2 TRBV4-3 CASSQDVGVGYGYTF
TRBJ1-4 TRBV20-1 CSAEQVTTNEKLFF
TRBJ2-1 TRBV7-9 CASSLRLAVQTYNEQFF
TRBJ2-1 TRBV18 CASSPPPTSGSNEQFF
TRBJ1-5 TRBV7-8 CASSPRRTFRDQPQHF
TRBJ2-5 TRBV4-3 CASSPGGGMGETQYF
TRBJ2-7 TRBV7-8 CASSLAGRAGTRNSYEQYF
TRBJ2-2 TRBV5-5 CASSSPGTGLAGELFF
TRBJ1-2 TRBV29-1 CSVTDGQGVYGYTF
TRBJ1-1 TRBV7-6 CASSPRPLQGTATEAFF
TRBJ2-5 TRBV15 CATSRDRLAGASETQYF
TRBJ1-1 TRBV24-1 CATSDPDLGTEAFF
TRBJ1-4 TRBV20-1 CSARVPQPPEKLFF
TRBJ2-5 TRBV7-2 CASSLIVAGKETQYF
TRBJ2-1 TRBV27 CASSQTARAGDEQFF
TRBJ1-1 TRBV12-3/TRBV12-4 CASSAALTTEAFF
TRBJ2-7 TRBV20-1 CSANWRISSYEQYF
TRBJ2-1 TRBV5-1 CASSPDSGNEQFF
TRBJ2-1 TRBV15 CATSTRQRGYLNEQFF
TRBJ2-1 TRBV11-3 CASSQRAGGPEQFF
TRBJ2-1 TRBV24-1 CATSDPTSGGHNEQFF
TRBJ2-1 TRBV5-5 CASNVGEYNEQFF
TRBJ2-3 TRBV6-2/TRBV6-3 CASRSGTRTDTQYF
TRBJ2-3 TRBV13 CASSLKSGLATDTQYF
TRBJ2-7 TRBV5-1 CASSPGQGARNEQYF
TRBJ2-1 TRBV6-5 CASSSVGGGQFF
TRBJ2-7 TRBV20-1 CSARKASGSYEQYF
TRBJ2-3 TRBV7-2 CASSMSGGLYSTDTQYF
TRBJ2-5 TRBV5-1 CASSWGPQETQYF
TRBJ2-2 TRBV7-8 CASSVYFPRGLGTGELFF
TRBJ2-5 TRBV12-3/TRBV12-4 CASSFGSKETQYF
TRBJ1-1 TRBV10-1 CASSEGPAGGGRAFF
TRBJ2-2 TRBV7-9 CASSRPSSGNTGELFF